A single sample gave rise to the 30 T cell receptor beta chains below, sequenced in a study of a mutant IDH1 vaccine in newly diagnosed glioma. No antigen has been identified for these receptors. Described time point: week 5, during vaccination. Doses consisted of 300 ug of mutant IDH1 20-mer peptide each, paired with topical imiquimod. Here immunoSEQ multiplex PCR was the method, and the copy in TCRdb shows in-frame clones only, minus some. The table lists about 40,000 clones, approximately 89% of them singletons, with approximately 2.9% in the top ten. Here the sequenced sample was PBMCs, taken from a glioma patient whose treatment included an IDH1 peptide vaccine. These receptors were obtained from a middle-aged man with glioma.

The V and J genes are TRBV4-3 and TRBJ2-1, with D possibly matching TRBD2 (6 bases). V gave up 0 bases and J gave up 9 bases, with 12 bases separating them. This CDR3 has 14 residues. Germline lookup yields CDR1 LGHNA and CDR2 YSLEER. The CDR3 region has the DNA TGCGCCAGCAGCCAAGATTCCCAGGGAGGTGAGCAGTTCTTC. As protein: CASSQDSQGGEQFF.

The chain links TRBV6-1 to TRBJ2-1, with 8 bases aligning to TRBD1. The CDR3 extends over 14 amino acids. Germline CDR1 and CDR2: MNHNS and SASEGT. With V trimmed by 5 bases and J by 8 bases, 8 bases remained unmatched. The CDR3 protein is CASSSRTGFDEQFF. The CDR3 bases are TGTGCCAGCAGTTCACGGACAGGGTTTGATGAGCAGTTCTTC.

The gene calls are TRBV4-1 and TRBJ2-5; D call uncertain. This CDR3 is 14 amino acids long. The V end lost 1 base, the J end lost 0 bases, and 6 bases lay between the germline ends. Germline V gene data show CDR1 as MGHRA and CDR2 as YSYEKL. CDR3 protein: CASSQVLYQETQYF. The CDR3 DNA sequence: TGCGCCAGCAGCCAAGTCCTTTACCAAGAGACCCAGTACTTC.

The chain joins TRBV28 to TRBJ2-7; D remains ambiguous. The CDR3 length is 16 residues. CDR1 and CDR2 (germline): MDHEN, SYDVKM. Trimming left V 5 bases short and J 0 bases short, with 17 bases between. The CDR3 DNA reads TGTGCCAGCAGTCCCCGTCTTGGCTACAGCTCCTACGAGCAGTACTTC. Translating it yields CASSPRLGYSSYEQYF.

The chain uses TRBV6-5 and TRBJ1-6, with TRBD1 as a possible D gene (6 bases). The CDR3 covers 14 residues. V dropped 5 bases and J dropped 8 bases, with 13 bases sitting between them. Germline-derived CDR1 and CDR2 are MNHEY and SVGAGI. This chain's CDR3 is CASSPEGVYSPLHF. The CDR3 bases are TGTGCCAGCAGTCCCGAGGGGGTGTATTCACCCCTCCACTTT.

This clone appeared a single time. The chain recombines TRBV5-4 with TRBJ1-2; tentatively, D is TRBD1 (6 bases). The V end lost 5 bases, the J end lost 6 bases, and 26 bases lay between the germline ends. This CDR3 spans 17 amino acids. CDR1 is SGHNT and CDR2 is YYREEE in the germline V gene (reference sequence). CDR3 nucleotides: TGTGCCAGCAGTGGGGGGCAGGGAGGAGGTCAAGGGCATGGCTACACCTTC. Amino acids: CASSGGQGGGQGHGYTF.

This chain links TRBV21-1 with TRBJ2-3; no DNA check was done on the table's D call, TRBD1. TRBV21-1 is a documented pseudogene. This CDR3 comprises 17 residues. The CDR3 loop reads CASSERDTSSSTDTQYF. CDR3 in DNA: TGTGCCAGCAGCGAACGGGACACAAGTTCTAGCACAGATACGCAGTATTTT.

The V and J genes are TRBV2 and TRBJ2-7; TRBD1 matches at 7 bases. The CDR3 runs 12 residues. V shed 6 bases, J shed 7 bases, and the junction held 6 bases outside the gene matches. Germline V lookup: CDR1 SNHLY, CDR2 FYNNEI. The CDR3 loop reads CASRGDRDEQYF. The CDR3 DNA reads TGTGCCAGCAGGGGCGACAGGGATGAGCAGTACTTC. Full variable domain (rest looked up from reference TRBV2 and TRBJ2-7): EPEVTQTPSHQVTQMGQEVILRCVPISNHLYFYWYRQILGQKVEFLVSFYNNEISEKSEIFDDQFSVERPDGSNFTLKIRSTKLEDSAMYFCASRGDRDEQYFGPGTRLTVT.

The CDR3 is CASTLPGELFF. The CDR3 DNA reads TGTGCCAGCACCCTCCCAGGGGAGCTGTTTTTT. This rearrangement joins TRBV7-2 to TRBJ2-2; D not resolved. The V and J ends lost 7 bases and 8 bases respectively, with 8 bases between them. This CDR3 has 11 amino acids. Germline CDR1 is SGHTA and CDR2 is FQGNSA.

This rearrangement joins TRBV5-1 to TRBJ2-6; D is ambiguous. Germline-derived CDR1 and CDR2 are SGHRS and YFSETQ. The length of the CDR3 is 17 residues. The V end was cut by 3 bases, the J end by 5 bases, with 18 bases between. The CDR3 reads CASSSLDPRYRANVLTF. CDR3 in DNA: TGCGCCAGCAGCTCCTTAGACCCGCGGTATAGGGCCAACGTCCTGACTTTC. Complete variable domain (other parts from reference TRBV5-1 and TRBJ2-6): KAGVTQTPRYLIKTRGQQVTLSCSPISGHRSVSWYQQTPGQGLQFLFEYFSETQRNKGNFPGRFSGRQFSNSRSEMNVSTLELGDSALYLCASSSLDPRYRANVLTFGAGSRLTVL.

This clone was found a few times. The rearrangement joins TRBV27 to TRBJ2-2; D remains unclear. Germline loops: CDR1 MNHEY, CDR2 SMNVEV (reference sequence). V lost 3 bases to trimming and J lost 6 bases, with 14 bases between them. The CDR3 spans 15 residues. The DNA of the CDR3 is TGTGCCAGCAGTTTCCTTCCGGACCTACCCGGGGAGCTGTTTTTT. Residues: CASSFLPDLPGELFF.

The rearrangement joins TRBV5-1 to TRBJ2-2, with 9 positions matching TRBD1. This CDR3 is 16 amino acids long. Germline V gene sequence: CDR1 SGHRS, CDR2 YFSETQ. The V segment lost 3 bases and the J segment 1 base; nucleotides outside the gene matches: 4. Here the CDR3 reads CASSYMGQGNTGELFF. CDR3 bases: TGCGCCAGCAGCTACATGGGACAGGGGAACACCGGGGAGCTGTTTTTT.

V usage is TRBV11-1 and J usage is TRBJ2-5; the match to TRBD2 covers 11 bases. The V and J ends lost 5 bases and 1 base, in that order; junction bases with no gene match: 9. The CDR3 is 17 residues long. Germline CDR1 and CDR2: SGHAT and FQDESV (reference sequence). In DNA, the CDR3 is TGTGCCAGCAGCCCAGGCACTAGCGGGGGCCTCCAAGAGACCCAGTACTTC. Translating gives CASSPGTSGGLQETQYF. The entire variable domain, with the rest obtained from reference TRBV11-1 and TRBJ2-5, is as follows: EAEVAQSPRYKITEKSQAVAFWCDPISGHATLYWYRQILGQGPELLVQFQDESVVDDSQLPKDRFSAERLKGVDSTLKIQPAELGDSAMYLCASSPGTSGGLQETQYFGPGTRLLVL.

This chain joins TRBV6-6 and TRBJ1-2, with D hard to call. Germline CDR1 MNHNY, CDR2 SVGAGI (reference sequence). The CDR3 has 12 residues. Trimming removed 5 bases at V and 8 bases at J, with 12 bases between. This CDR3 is CASSADVGGYTF. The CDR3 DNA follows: TGTGCCAGCAGTGCTGACGTGGGGGGCTACACCTTC.

The CDR3 region is CASSYSKNPGAYGYTF. Here the CDR3 DNA reads TGTGCCAGCAGTTACTCGAAGAACCCGGGGGCCTATGGCTACACCTTC. The rearrangement uses TRBV6-5 and TRBJ1-2; maybe TRBD1 (6 bases). The CDR3 extends over 16 amino acids. The germline V gene has CDR1 MNHEY and CDR2 SVGAGI. Trimming removed 0 bases at V and 4 bases at J, with 15 bases between.

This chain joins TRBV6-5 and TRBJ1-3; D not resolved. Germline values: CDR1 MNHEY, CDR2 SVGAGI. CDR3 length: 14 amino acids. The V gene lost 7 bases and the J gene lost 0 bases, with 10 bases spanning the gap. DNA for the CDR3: TGTGCCAGCAAGGGCCCGAGCTCTGGAAACACCATATATTTT. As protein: CASKGPSSGNTIYF.

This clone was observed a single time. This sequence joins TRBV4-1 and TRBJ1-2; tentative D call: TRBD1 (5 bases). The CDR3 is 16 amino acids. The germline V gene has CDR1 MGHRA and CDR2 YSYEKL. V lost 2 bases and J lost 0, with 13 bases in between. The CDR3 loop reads CASSQIFAGSNYGYTF. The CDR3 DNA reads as TGCGCCAGCAGCCAAATCTTCGCAGGGTCTAACTATGGCTACACCTTC.

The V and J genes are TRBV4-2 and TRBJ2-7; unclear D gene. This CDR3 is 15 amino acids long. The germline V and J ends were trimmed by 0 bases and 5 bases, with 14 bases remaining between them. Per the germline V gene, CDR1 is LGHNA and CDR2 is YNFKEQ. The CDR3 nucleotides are TGTGCCAGCAGCCAAGATTTGGGGTTTATCGACGAGCAGTACTTC. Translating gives CASSQDLGFIDEQYF.

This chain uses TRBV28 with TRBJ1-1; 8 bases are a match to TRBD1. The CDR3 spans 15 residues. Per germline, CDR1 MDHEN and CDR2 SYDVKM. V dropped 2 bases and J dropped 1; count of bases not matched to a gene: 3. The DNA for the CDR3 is TGTGCCAGCAGTTTACGGACAGGGTGGAACACTGAAGCTTTCTTT. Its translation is CASSLRTGWNTEAFF.

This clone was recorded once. The CDR3 DNA sequence: TGCAGCGTTGAAACAGGGGGCGGCACCGGGGAGCTGTTTTTT. Amino acid sequence: CSVETGGGTGELFF. The V call is TRBV29-1, the J call TRBJ2-2; 9 bases map to TRBD1. With V trimmed by 2 bases and J by 4 bases, 2 bases remained unmatched. The CDR3 is made up of 14 amino acids. Per germline, CDR1 SQVTM and CDR2 ANQGSEA.

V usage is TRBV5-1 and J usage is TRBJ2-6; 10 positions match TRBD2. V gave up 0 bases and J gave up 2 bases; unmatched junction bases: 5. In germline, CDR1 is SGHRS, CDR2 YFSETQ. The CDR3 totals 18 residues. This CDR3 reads CASSLGISGRPGANVLTF. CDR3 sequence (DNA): TGCGCCAGCAGCTTGGGTATTAGCGGGAGGCCTGGGGCCAACGTCCTGACTTTC.

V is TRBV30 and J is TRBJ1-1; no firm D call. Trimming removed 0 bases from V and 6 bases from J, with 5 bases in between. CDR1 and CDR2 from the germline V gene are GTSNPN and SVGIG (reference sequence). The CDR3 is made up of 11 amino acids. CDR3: CAWSVLAEAFF. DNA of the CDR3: TGTGCCTGGAGTGTACTTGCTGAAGCTTTCTTT.

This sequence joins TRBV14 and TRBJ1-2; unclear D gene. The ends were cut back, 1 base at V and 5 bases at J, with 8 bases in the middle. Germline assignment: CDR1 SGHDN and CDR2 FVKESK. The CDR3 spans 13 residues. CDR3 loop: CASSQVGGYGYTF. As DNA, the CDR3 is TGTGCCAGCAGCCAAGTCGGCGGTTATGGCTACACCTTC. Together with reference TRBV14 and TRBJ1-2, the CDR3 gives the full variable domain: EAGVTQFPSHSVIEKGQTVTLRCDPISGHDNLYWYRRVMGKEIKFLLHFVKESKQDESGMPNNRFLAERTGGTYSTLKVQPAELEDSGVYFCASSQVGGYGYTFGSGTRLTVV.

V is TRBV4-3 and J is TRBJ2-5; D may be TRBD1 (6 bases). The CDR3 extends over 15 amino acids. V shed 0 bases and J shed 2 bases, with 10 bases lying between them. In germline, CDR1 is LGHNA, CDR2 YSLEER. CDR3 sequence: CASSQDGQTQETQYF. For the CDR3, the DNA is TGCGCCAGCAGCCAAGATGGACAGACACAAGAGACCCAGTACTTC.

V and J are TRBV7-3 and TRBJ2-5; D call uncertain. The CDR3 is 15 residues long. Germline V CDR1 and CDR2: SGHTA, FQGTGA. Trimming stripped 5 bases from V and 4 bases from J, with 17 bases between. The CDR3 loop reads CASSPSHSTPETQYF. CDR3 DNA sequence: TGTGCCAGCAGCCCCTCCCATAGTACCCCAGAGACCCAGTACTTC. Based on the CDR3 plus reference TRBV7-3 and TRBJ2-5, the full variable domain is GAGVSQTPSNKVTEKGKYVELRCDPISGHTALYWYRQSLGQGPEFLIYFQGTGAADDSGLPNDRFFAVRPEGSVSTLKIQRTERGDSAVYLCASSPSHSTPETQYFGPGTRLLVL.

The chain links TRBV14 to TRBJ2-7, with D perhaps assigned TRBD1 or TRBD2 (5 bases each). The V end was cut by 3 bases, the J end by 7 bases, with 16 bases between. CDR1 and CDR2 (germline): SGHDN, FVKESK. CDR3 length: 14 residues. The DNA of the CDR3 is TGTGCCAGCAGCCATCGAACTGGGGGTTGGGAGCAGTACTTC. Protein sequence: CASSHRTGGWEQYF.

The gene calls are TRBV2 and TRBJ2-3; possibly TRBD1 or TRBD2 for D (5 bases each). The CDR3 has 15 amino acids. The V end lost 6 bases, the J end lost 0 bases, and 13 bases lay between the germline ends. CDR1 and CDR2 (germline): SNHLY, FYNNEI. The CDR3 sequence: CASSAGTHSTDTQYF. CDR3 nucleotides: TGTGCCAGCAGCGCCGGGACGCATAGCACAGATACGCAGTATTTT.

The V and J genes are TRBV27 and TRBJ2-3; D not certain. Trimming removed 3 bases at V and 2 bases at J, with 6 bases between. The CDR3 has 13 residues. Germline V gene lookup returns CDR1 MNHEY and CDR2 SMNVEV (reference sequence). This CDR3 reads CASSFLVTDTQYF. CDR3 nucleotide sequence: TGTGCCAGCAGTTTCCTAGTCACAGATACGCAGTATTTT.

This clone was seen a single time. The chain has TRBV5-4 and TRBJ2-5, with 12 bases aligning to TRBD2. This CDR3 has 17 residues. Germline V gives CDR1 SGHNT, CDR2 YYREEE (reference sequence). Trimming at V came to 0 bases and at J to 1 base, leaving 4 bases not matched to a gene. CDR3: CASSLGGLAGTQETQYF. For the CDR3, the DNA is TGTGCCAGCAGCTTGGGAGGACTAGCGGGAACCCAAGAGACCCAGTACTTC.

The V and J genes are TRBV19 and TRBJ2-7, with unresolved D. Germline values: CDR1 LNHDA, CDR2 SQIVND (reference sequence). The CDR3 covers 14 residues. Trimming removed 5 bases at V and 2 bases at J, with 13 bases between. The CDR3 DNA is TGTGCCAGTAGTCTCTGTAGGCTAACCTACGAGCAGTACTTC. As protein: CASSLCRLTYEQYF. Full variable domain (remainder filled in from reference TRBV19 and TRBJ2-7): DGGITQSPKYLFRKEGQNVTLSCEQNLNHDAMYWYRQDPGQGLRLIYYSQIVNDFQKGDIAEGYSVSREKKESFPLTVTSAQKNPTAFYLCASSLCRLTYEQYFGPGTRLTVT.